The entry below gives a single T cell receptor beta chain sequence along with its context. Its antigen is as yet unknown. Germline CDR1 SGHRS, CDR2 YFSETQ. The CDR3 extends over 14 amino acids. V lost 4 bases and J lost 5; bases outside the gene matches: 9. This specimen belongs to a study of T cell responses to AZD1222 COVID-19 vaccine. Study-level points and caveats: Donors in the cohort were predominantly white British and more often female, and clonal diversity was possibly underestimated.

Measured with immunoSEQ multiplex PCR; TCRdb has only the in-frame clones, and not every one. The top ten hold 4% to 5.5% of the sample, which has about 160,000 clones, under 95% seen once. V is TRBV5-1 and J is TRBJ2-7; 7 nucleotides line up with TRBD1. The TCR comes from an adult in good health. Sequencing was performed on peripheral blood, taken on day 0 of MenACWY control vaccination. As DNA, the CDR3 is TGCGCCAGCAGCCGAGGGGGACAGATCCACGAGCAGTACTTC. Protein: CASSRGGQIHEQYF.